This is a list of T cell receptor beta chains from one sample in a study of long-term antiretroviral therapy in people with HIV. TCRdb keeps only in-frame clones here, not all; method: immunoSEQ multiplex PCR. The top ten hold over 4% of the sample, which has tens of thousands of clones, more than 75% seen once. The input for sequencing was unsorted PBMCs, taken 0.5 years after starting antiretroviral therapy. These receptors all stem from a woman in her forties with HIV. Each CDR3 is given with its conserved first and last residue. Fields, in order: J gene, V gene, D gene, clone size, CDR3 DNA, CDR3 protein. The D gene is left open where the match is weak. Size tells how often a clone was seen (once, few, many) or the class of an expanded clone, and some rows leave it out.

>TRBJ2-7|TRBV10-3|TRBD1|NA
TGTGCCATCAGGGCGGGGGCGGGACAGGGGAACGAGCAGTACTTC
CAIRAGAGQGNEQYF
>TRBJ1-1|TRBV5-4|NA|NA
TGTGCCAGCAGCTTGGACCTGGGAAAGGGGGGAACTGAAGCTTTCTTT
CASSLDLGKGGTEAFF
>TRBJ2-7|TRBV7-9|NA|NA
TGTGCCAGCAGCTTCACAGACGAGCAGTACTTC
CASSFTDEQYF
>TRBJ2-7|TRBV7-2|TRBD1|few
TGTGCCAGCAGCGAATTCGCCGGGACAGGCTACGAGCAGTACTTC
CASSEFAGTGYEQYF
>TRBJ1-2|TRBV28|TRBD1|NA
TGTGCCAGCAGTCTCCCTGGGTCCAACAGGGGCTATGGCTACACCTTC
CASSLPGSNRGYGYTF
>TRBJ2-1|TRBV7-2|NA|NA
TGTGCCAGCAGCTTAGGGTTTAGAGGCAATGAGCAGTTCTTC
CASSLGFRGNEQFF
>TRBJ1-4|TRBV5-1|TRBD1|NA
TGCGCCAGCAGCCCCTCTCAGGGGGGTAATGAAAAACTGTTTTTT
CASSPSQGGNEKLFF
>TRBJ1-2|TRBV11-1|NA|NA
TGTGCCAGCAGCCAAGACGGTAACTATGGCTACACCTTC
CASSQDGNYGYTF
>TRBJ1-5|TRBV19|NA|NA
TGTGCCAGTAGGGACGGGGGGAATCAGCCCCAGCATTTT
CASRDGGNQPQHF
>TRBJ1-2|TRBV6-5|NA|few
TGTGCCAGCAATCGGGGGCCAGACTATGGCTACACCTTC
CASNRGPDYGYTF
>TRBJ2-1|TRBV27|NA|NA
TGTGCCAGCAGTTTCGGGTCAAAGACACGGGACAATGAGCAGTTCTTC
CASSFGSKTRDNEQFF
>TRBJ1-4|TRBV10-2|NA|NA
TGCGCCAGCAGTGAGCACCCCCCCTTTATGGAAAAACTGTTTTTT
CASSEHPPFMEKLFF
>TRBJ2-2|TRBV2|TRBD2|NA
TGTGCCAGCGCGGTAGCGGGGGCTACGAACACCGGGGAGCTGTTTTTT
CASAVAGATNTGELFF
>TRBJ1-4|TRBV7-6|NA|NA
TGTGCCAGCAGCGACTTTACAACTAATGAAAAACTGTTTTTT
CASSDFTTNEKLFF
>TRBJ1-2|TRBV5-1|TRBD1|few
TGCGCCAGCAGCTCACAATTCGGACAGGGAACGGGCTACACCTTC
CASSSQFGQGTGYTF
>TRBJ1-1|TRBV6-1|NA|NA
TGTGCCAGCAGGTCCACAGGGAACACTGAAGCTTTCTTT
CASRSTGNTEAFF
>TRBJ2-1|TRBV5-4|TRBD2|NA
TGTGCCAGCAGCTTATCGACTAGCGGGGGGAATGAGCAGTTCTTC
CASSLSTSGGNEQFF
>TRBJ2-7|TRBV27|TRBD1|NA
TGTGCCAGCAGTACCGGGACAGGGTATAACGAGCAGTACTTC
CASSTGTGYNEQYF
>TRBJ2-6|TRBV28|NA|NA
TGTGCCAGCAGTTCCACAACCTACTCTGGGGCCAACGTCCTGACTTTC
CASSSTTYSGANVLTF
>TRBJ2-2|TRBV7-9|TRBD1|NA
TGTGCCAGCAGCCTCCGGGACAGAGACACCGGGGAGCTGTTTTTT
CASSLRDRDTGELFF
>TRBJ2-2|TRBV19|TRBD2|NA
TGTGCCAGTAGTATAGAGGGGAGGTGGACTAGCGGTTTCACCGGGGAGCTGTTTTTT
CASSIEGRWTSGFTGELFF
>TRBJ2-5|TRBV7-2|TRBD1|NA
TGTGCCAGCAGCCCGAGGACAGGGGGTTGGGAGACCCAGTACTTC
CASSPRTGGWETQYF
>TRBJ2-7|TRBV25-1|NA|NA
TGTGCCAGCAGTGACCCCGCCGAGGGTACCTACGAGCAGTACTTC
CASSDPAEGTYEQYF
>TRBJ2-7|TRBV7-2|NA|NA
TGTGCCAGCAGCTTAGTTATACCCTACGAGCAGTACTTC
CASSLVIPYEQYF
>TRBJ1-1|TRBV7-9|NA|NA
TGTGCCAGCAGCTTAGCTGGTGAAGCTTTCTTT
CASSLAGEAFF
>TRBJ1-2|TRBV7-9|TRBD1|NA
TGTGCCAGCAGCCCTTTACAGGGGGCGTATGGCTACACCTTC
CASSPLQGAYGYTF
>TRBJ2-7|TRBV4-3|NA|NA
TGCGCCAGCAGCCATTCCGGGACCGGAGAGAGCTACGAGCAGTACTTC
CASSHSGTGESYEQYF
>TRBJ1-4|TRBV4-1|NA|few
TGCGCCAGCAGCCAAGTCATGGGGCTGGGAAAACTGTTTTTT
CASSQVMGLGKLFF
>TRBJ2-1|TRBV11-2|NA|NA
TGTGCCAGCAGCTTAGGCGGGGGCCGGTACAATGAGCAGTTCTTC
CASSLGGGRYNEQFF
>TRBJ2-1|TRBV18|TRBD2|NA
TGTGCCAGCTCACCACGGCTAGCGGGGGGCGTAAATGAGCAGTTCTTC
CASSPRLAGGVNEQFF
>TRBJ2-3|TRBV12-2|NA|NA
TGTGCAAGTCGCTTAGATACCCCTCCGCAGTATTTT
CASRLDTPPQYF
>TRBJ2-7|TRBV5-1|NA|NA
TGCGCCAGCAGCTCGGAGGGGCTCTCCTACGAGCAGTACTTC
CASSSEGLSYEQYF
>TRBJ1-3|TRBV30|NA|NA
TGTGCCTGGAGTGCTACCGGACGCAGCTCTGGAAACACCATATATTTT
CAWSATGRSSGNTIYF
>TRBJ1-1|TRBV6-1|NA|once
TGTGCCAGCAGCGAGACCTACTTGGTGAACACTGAAGCTTTCTTT
CASSETYLVNTEAFF
>TRBJ1-5|TRBV7-9|NA|NA
TGTGCCAGCAGCTTAACGAATCAGCCCCAGCATTTT
CASSLTNQPQHF
>TRBJ1-1|TRBV5-1|TRBD1|NA
TGCGCCAGCAGCAGAGGGGGCGCGGGGACTGAAGCTTTCTTT
CASSRGGAGTEAFF
>TRBJ2-7|TRBV5-1|TRBD1|few
TGCGCCAGCAGCCTATGGACAGGCGGACAGGACGAGCAGTACTTC
CASSLWTGGQDEQYF
>TRBJ1-2|TRBV5-1|NA|NA
TGCGCCAGCAGCGTTGGGGACGGAAACTATGGCTACACCTTC
CASSVGDGNYGYTF
>TRBJ1-4|TRBV7-2|TRBD1|NA
TGTGCCAGCAGCAGAGGGACAGGGTTCGAAAAACTGTTTTTT
CASSRGTGFEKLFF
>TRBJ1-6|TRBV23-1|NA|few
TGCGCCAGCAGTCAAAGGTCGGGCAACTTT
CASSQRSGNF
>TRBJ1-5|TRBV5-1|NA|NA
TGCGCCAGCAGCATTGGACAGCCGCCCAGTACGCCCCAGCATTTT
CASSIGQPPSTPQHF
>TRBJ1-1|TRBV10-3|TRBD1|NA
TGTGCCATCAAAAGACAGGGTCTCTCTGAAGCTTTCTTT
CAIKRQGLSEAFF
>TRBJ2-7|TRBV7-9|TRBD1|few
TGTGCCAGCAGCCCCCTAACGGGACAGGGTTTTCACGAGCAGTACTTC
CASSPLTGQGFHEQYF
>TRBJ1-4|TRBV28|TRBD1|NA
TGTGCCAGCAGCTCGATTAGGGACAGGGCATATGAACGAGAAAAACTGTTTTTT
CASSSIRDRAYEREKLFF
>TRBJ2-2|TRBV5-6|NA|NA
TGTGCCAGCAGCACCAACTGGAACACCGGGGAGCTGTTTTTT
CASSTNWNTGELFF
>TRBJ2-3|TRBV5-1|NA|NA
TGCGCCAGCAGCTTGGGGCAAAGCACAGATACGCAGTATTTT
CASSLGQSTDTQYF
>TRBJ2-7|TRBV9|TRBD2|few
TGTGCCAGCAGCGTCGGGGGGGCCGGGTACGAGCAGTACTTC
CASSVGGAGYEQYF
>TRBJ1-4|TRBV12-2|NA|NA
TGTGCAAGTCGCTTACGCTTTGACATCGGGACGGAGTATGGTGAAAAACTGTTTTTT
CASRLRFDIGTEYGEKLFF
>TRBJ1-1|TRBV29-1|NA|few
TGCAGCGTTGGACAGACGAACACTGAAGCTTTCTTT
CSVGQTNTEAFF
>TRBJ2-2|TRBV7-3|NA|NA
TGTGCCAGCAGCCCCGACGTGGGGGCGAACACCGGGGAGCTGTTTTTT
CASSPDVGANTGELFF
>TRBJ2-7|TRBV5-4|TRBD1|NA
TGTGCCAGCAGCCTAAGGGGTGGGACAGGGACCTACGAGCAGTACTTC
CASSLRGGTGTYEQYF
>TRBJ1-6|TRBV7-9|NA|NA
TGTGCCATCCAGGGCGCCTTTGGTAATTCACCCCTCCACTTT
CAIQGAFGNSPLHF